This T cell receptor (beta chain) was documented in a study of cytomegalovirus exposure and HLA in healthy donors. Study-wide background: The roughly 110 validation repertoires used the same platform as the 550 to 750 first-cohort repertoires, a later analysis reported. General study findings and limits: Listed as cytomegalovirus-associated were approximately 160 TCR beta chains. First-cohort TCR clusters were later found to tend to co-occur in the roughly 130 validation repertoires.

This clone appeared a few times. Its antigen remains unidentified. V lost 4 bases to trimming and J lost 4 bases, with 5 bases between them. CDR1 and CDR2 (germline): SNHLY, FYNNEI. This CDR3 has 12 residues. Profiling relied on immunoSEQ multiplex PCR, and the TCRdb table lists in-frame clones only, not all of them. The data hold some 140,000 clones, with about nine tenths observed a single time. Input material: PBMCs. The sequence was collected from a woman in her 30s in good health and CMV-seropositive. The rearrangement uses TRBV2 and TRBJ1-3; unclear D gene. CDR3 protein: CASSVQGNTIYF. The CDR3 nucleotides read TGTGCCAGCAGTGTCCAGGGAAACACCATATATTTT.